Sequencing of this T cell receptor beta chain was carried out in a study of T cell clonotyping in hematopoietic cell transplantation. Findings and limits, study-wide: After transplant, recipient diversity fell while pathologically expanded clonotypes grew through day 180.

Germline trimming cut 4 bases from V and 8 bases from J; bases unmatched to any gene: 6. In germline, CDR1 is SNHLY, CDR2 FYNNEI. CDR3 length equals 14 residues. Repertoires were generated with immunoSEQ multiplex PCR, while TCRdb's copy carries only in-frame clones and drops some. The sample yields 10,000 to 11,000 clones, more than 75% seen once. In regard to this clone: The antigen is undetermined.

Time point specified: recipient sample about 28 days before transplant, after cytoreduction. This specimen consisted of peripheral blood mononuclear cells, obtained before stem cell transplant. The origin of this receptor is a woman in her fifties or sixties with chronic myeloid leukemia. Some clones in this sample may be carry-over from other donors' samples. This chain joins TRBV2 and TRBJ2-1; TRBD1 agrees at 9 bases. CDR3: CASSGGDRVYEQFF. CDR3 in DNA: TGTGCCAGCAGTGGTGGGGACAGGGTCTATGAGCAGTTCTTC. The full variable domain, with the rest looked up from reference TRBV2 and TRBJ2-1, is EPEVTQTPSHQVTQMGQEVILRCVPISNHLYFYWYRQILGQKVEFLVSFYNNEISEKSEIFDDQFSVERPDGSNFTLKIRSTKLEDSAMYFCASSGGDRVYEQFFGPGTRLTVL.